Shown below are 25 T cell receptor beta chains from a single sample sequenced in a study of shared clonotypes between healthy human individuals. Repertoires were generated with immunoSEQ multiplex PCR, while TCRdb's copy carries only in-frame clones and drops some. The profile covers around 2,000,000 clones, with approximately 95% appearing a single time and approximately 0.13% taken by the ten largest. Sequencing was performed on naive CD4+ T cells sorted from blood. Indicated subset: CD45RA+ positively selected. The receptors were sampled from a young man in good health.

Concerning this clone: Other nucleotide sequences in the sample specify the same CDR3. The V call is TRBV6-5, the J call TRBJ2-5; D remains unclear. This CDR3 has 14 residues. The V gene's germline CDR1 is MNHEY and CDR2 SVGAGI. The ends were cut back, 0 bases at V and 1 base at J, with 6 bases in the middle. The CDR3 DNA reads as TGTGCCAGCAGTTACTCGGGCAGCCAAGAGACCCAGTACTTC. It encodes CASSYSGSQETQYF.

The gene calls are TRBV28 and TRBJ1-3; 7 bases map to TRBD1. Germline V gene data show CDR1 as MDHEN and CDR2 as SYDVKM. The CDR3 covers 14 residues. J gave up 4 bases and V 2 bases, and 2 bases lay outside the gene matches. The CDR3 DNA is TGTGCCAGCAGTTTAAGCAGGGGGGGAAACACCATATATTTT. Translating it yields CASSLSRGGNTIYF.

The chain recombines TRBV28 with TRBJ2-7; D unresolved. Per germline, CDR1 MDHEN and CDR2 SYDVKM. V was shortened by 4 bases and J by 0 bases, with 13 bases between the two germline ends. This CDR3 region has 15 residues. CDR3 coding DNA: TGTGCCAGCAGTTCCCCGAGGCGCGCCTCCTACGAGCAGTACTTC. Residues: CASSSPRRASYEQYF.

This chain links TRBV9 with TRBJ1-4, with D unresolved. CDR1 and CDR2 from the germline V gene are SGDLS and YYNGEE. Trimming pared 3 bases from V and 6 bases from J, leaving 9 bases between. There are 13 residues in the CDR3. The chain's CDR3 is CASSAQRDEKLFF. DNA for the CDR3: TGTGCCAGCAGCGCCCAAAGAGATGAAAAACTGTTTTTT.

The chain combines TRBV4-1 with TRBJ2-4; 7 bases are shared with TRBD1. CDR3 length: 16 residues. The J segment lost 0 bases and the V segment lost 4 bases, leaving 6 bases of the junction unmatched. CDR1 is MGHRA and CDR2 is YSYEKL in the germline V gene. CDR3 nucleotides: TGCGCCAGCAGCCCGGGACAGCAGTTAGCCAAAAACATTCAGTACTTC. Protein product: CASSPGQQLAKNIQYF.

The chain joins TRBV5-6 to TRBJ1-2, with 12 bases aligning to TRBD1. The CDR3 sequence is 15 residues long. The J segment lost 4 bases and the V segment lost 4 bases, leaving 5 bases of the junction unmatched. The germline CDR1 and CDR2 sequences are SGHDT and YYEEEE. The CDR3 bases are TGTGCCAGCAGCAACCCGGGACAGGGGGCCTATGGCTACACCTTC. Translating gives CASSNPGQGAYGYTF.

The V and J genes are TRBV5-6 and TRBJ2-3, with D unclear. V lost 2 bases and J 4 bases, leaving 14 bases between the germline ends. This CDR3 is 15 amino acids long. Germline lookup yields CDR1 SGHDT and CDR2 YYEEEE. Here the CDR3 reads CASSLLAKKADTQYF. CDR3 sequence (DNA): TGTGCCAGCAGCTTACTCGCCAAGAAGGCAGATACGCAGTATTTT.

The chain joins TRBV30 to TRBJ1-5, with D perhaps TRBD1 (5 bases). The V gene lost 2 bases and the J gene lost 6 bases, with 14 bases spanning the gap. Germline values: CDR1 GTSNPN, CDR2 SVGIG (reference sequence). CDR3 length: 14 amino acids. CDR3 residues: CAWSTTRGSQPQHF. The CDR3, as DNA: TGTGCCTGGAGTACCACCCGGGGCAGTCAGCCCCAGCATTTT.

CDR3 protein: CASSSALLASDEQYF. CDR3 in DNA: TGCGCCAGCAGCTCAGCCTTACTAGCTTCGGACGAGCAGTACTTC. The rearrangement links TRBV5-1 to TRBJ2-7; maybe TRBD2 (6 bases). Germline assignment: CDR1 SGHRS and CDR2 YFSETQ. This CDR3 contains 15 residues. V was shortened by 3 bases and J by 5 bases, with 18 bases between the two germline ends.

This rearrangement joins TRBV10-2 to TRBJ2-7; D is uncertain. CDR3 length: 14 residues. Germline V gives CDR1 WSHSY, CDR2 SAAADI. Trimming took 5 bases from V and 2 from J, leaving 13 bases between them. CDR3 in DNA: TGCGCCAGCAGTCAGGACGTAGGCACCTACGAGCAGTACTTC. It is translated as CASSQDVGTYEQYF.

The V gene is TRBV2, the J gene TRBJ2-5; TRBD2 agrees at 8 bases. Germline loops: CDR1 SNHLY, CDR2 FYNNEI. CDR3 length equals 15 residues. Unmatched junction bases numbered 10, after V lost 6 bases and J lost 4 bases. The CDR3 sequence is CASRTLAGLGETQYF. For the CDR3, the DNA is TGTGCCAGCAGGACTCTAGCGGGCCTTGGAGAGACCCAGTACTTC.

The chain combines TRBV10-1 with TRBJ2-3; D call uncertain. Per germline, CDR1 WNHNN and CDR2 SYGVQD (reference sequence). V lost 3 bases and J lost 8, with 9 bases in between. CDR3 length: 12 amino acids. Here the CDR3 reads CASSDNLGTQYF. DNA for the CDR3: TGCGCCAGCAGTGATAACCTAGGTACGCAGTATTTT.

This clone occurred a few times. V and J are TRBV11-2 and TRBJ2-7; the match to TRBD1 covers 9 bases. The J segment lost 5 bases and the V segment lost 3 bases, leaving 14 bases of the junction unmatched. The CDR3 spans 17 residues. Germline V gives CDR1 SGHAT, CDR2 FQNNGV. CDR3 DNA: TGTGCCAGCAGCTTGGGTAGGGACAGGGTCTTTACGCACGAGCAGTACTTC. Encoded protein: CASSLGRDRVFTHEQYF. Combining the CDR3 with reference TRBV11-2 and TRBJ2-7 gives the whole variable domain EAGVAQSPRYKIIEKRQSVAFWCNPISGHATLYWYQQILGQGPKLLIQFQNNGVVDDSQLPKDRFSAERLKGVDSTLKIQPAKLEDSAVYLCASSLGRDRVFTHEQYFGPGTRLTVT.

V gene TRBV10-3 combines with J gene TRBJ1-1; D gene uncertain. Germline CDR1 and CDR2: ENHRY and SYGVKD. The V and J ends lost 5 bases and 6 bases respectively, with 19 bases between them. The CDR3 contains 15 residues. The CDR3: CAISKDGLLGAEAFF. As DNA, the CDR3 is TGTGCCATCAGTAAGGACGGGTTACTTGGCGCTGAAGCTTTCTTT.

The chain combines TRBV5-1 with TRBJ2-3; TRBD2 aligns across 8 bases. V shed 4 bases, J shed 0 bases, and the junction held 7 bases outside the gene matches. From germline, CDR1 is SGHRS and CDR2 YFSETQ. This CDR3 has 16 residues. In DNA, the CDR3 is TGCGCCAGCAGCCCTTCTAGCGGGTCTAGCACAGATACGCAGTATTTT. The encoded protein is CASSPSSGSSTDTQYF.

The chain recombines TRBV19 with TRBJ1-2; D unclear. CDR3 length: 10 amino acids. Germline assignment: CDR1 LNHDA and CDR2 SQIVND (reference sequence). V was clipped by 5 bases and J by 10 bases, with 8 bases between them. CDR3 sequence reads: CASSHTSYTF. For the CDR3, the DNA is TGTGCCAGTAGTCATACGTCCTACACCTTC. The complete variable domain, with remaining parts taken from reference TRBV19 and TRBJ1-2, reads DGGITQSPKYLFRKEGQNVTLSCEQNLNHDAMYWYRQDPGQGLRLIYYSQIVNDFQKGDIAEGYSVSREKKESFPLTVTSAQKNPTAFYLCASSHTSYTFGSGTRLTVV.

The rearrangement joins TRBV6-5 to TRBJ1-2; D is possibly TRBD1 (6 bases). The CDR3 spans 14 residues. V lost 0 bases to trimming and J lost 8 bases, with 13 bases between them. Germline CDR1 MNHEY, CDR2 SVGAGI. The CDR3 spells CASSYSGGVGGYTF. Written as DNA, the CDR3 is TGTGCCAGCAGTTACTCCGGGGGCGTTGGAGGCTACACCTTC.

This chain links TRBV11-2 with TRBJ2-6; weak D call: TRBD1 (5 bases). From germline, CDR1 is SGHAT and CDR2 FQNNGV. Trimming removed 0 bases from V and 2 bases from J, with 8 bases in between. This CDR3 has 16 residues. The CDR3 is CASSLEGRAGANVLTF. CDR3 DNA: TGTGCCAGCAGCTTAGAAGGCAGGGCTGGGGCCAACGTCCTGACTTTC.

CDR3 nucleotides: TGTGCCAGCAGCCCCGGGGATAGCGCCACAGATACGCAGTATTTT. This encodes CASSPGDSATDTQYF. V and J are TRBV28 and TRBJ2-3; D is perhaps TRBD2 (5 bases). The germline V gene encodes CDR1 MDHEN and CDR2 SYDVKM. Trimming left V 6 bases short and J 2 bases short, with 15 bases between. CDR3 length: 15 residues.

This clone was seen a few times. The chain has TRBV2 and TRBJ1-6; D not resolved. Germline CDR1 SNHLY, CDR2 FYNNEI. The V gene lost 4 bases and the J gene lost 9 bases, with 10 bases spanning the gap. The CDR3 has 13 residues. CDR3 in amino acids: CASSGAESSPLHF. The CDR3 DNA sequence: TGTGCCAGCAGTGGTGCAGAATCTTCACCCCTCCACTTT.

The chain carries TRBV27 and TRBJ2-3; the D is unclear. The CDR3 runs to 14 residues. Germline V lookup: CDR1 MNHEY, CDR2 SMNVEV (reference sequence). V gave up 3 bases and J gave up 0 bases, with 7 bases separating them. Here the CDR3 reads CASSFTRSTDTQYF. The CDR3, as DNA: TGTGCCAGCAGTTTTACCCGTAGCACAGATACGCAGTATTTT.

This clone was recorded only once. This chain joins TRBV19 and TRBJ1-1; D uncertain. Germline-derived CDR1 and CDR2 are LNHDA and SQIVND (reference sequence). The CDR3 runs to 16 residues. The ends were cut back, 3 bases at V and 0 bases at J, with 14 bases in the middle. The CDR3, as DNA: TGTGCCAGTAGTATCTACTCACAGACGATGAACACTGAAGCTTTCTTT. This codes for CASSIYSQTMNTEAFF.

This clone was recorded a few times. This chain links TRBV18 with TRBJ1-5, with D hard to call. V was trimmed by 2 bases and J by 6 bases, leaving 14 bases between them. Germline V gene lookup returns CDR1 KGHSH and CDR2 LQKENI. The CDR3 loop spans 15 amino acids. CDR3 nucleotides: TGTGCCAGCTCACCAACCTCGGAGGGAGGTCAGCCCCAGCATTTT. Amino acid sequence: CASSPTSEGGQPQHF.

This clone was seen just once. The DNA of the CDR3 is TGTGCCAGCAGCTTATTGGCGGGAGGAGCCGACGAGCAGTACTTC. This encodes CASSLLAGGADEQYF. J is TRBJ2-7 and V is TRBV11-2; 8 nucleotides match TRBD2. The ends lost 2 bases at V and 5 bases at J; junction bases unmatched: 8. CDR1 SGHAT and CDR2 FQNNGV come from the germline V gene. The CDR3 is 15 amino acids.

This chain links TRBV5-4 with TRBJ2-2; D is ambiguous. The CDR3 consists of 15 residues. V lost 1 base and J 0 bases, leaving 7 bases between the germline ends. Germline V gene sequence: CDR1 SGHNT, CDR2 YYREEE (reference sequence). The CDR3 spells CASSLSVSNTGELFF. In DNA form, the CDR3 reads TGTGCCAGCAGCTTGAGCGTGTCGAACACCGGGGAGCTGTTTTTT.